Below, 25 T cell receptor beta chains from the same sample are listed, as sequenced in a study of cytomegalovirus exposure and HLA in healthy donors. The PCR ran on 60 Vbeta and 13 Jbeta primers. The repertoire was sequenced with immunoSEQ multiplex PCR; TCRdb's copy has only in-frame clones and lacks some. The repertoire includes 90,000 to 150,000 clones, roughly 65% of them detected once, and 9% to 10% sits in the top ten. What was sequenced was PBMCs. These TCRs come from a man aged 35-49 years in good health and CMV-seropositive.

The chain links TRBV19 to TRBJ2-3; 10 nucleotides align to TRBD1. The CDR3 runs 14 residues. The V segment lost 6 bases and the J segment 3 bases; nucleotides outside the gene matches: 3. The germline gives CDR1 LNHDA, CDR2 SQIVND (reference sequence). For the CDR3, the DNA is TGTGCCAGTAGCTTGGACAGGGGGACAGATACGCAGTATTTT. Amino acid sequence: CASSLDRGTDTQYF.

Only a few counts were recorded for this clone. The chain has TRBV5-4 and TRBJ2-3; 9 nucleotides align to TRBD2. CDR1 is SGHNT, CDR2 YYREEE, per germline (reference sequence). The CDR3 sequence is 14 residues long. CDR3 loop: CAGAGGSSTDTQYF. DNA of the CDR3: TGTGCGGGGGCGGGGGGGTCTAGCACAGATACGCAGTATTTT.

This rearrangement joins TRBV11-2 to TRBJ2-7; 9 bases map to TRBD2. V lost 7 bases and J lost 0; bases outside the gene matches: 10. The CDR3 runs to 16 residues. In germline, CDR1 is SGHAT, CDR2 FQNNGV. CDR3 residues: CASNLREGQSSYEQYF. The CDR3 DNA reads as TGTGCCAGCAACCTGCGGGAGGGACAGAGCTCCTACGAGCAGTACTTC.

V usage is TRBV7-9 and J usage is TRBJ1-5, with 10 bases identical to TRBD1. The ends lost 6 bases at V and 4 bases at J; junction bases unmatched: 3. The CDR3 is made up of 14 amino acids. Germline loops: CDR1 SEHNR, CDR2 FQNEAQ (reference sequence). As DNA, the CDR3 is TGTGCCAGCAGTCGGACAGGGGGGAATCAGCCCCAGCATTTT. It yields the protein CASSRTGGNQPQHF.

The chain has TRBV7-3 and TRBJ2-7; D perhaps matches TRBD1 (6 bases). Germline-derived CDR1 and CDR2 are SGHTA and FQGTGA. CDR3 length equals 15 residues. Trimming left V 2 bases short and J 4 bases short, with 15 bases between. The CDR3: CASSLSWTAKYEQYF. CDR3 in DNA: TGTGCCAGCAGCTTATCCTGGACAGCTAAATACGAGCAGTACTTC. The full variable domain, with the rest looked up from reference TRBV7-3 and TRBJ2-7, is GAGVSQTPSNKVTEKGKYVELRCDPISGHTALYWYRQSLGQGPEFLIYFQGTGAADDSGLPNDRFFAVRPEGSVSTLKIQRTERGDSAVYLCASSLSWTAKYEQYFGPGTRLTVT.

The chain couples TRBV7-9 to TRBJ1-2, with D perhaps matching TRBD1 (6 bases). Looked up from germline, CDR1 is SEHNR and CDR2 is FQNEAQ (reference sequence). The CDR3 has 14 residues. V dropped 4 bases and J dropped 0 bases, with 9 bases sitting between them. The CDR3 nucleotides read TGTGCCAGCAGCTCCGAGGGGGCTAACTATGGCTACACCTTC. Translation: CASSSEGANYGYTF.

J is TRBJ1-2 and V is TRBV9, with 10 bases that match TRBD1. Trimming at V came to 3 bases and at J to 4 bases, leaving 6 bases not matched to a gene. The CDR3 is 15 residues long. The germline gives CDR1 SGDLS, CDR2 YYNGEE. The CDR3 DNA sequence: TGTGCCAGCAGCGCCGATGGACAGGGGGTCTATGGCTACACCTTC. Its translation: CASSADGQGVYGYTF.

V usage is TRBV19 and J usage is TRBJ2-7, with no clear D. V was shortened by 2 bases and J by 6 bases, with 17 bases between the two germline ends. This CDR3 is built from 15 residues. Germline CDR1 is LNHDA and CDR2 is SQIVND (reference sequence). In DNA form, the CDR3 reads TGTGCCAGTAGTATACTCCGCGGAGTCCCGAGCGAGCAGTACTTC. The encoded protein is CASSILRGVPSEQYF. Full variable domain (outside the CDR3, taken from reference TRBV19 and TRBJ2-7): DGGITQSPKYLFRKEGQNVTLSCEQNLNHDAMYWYRQDPGQGLRLIYYSQIVNDFQKGDIAEGYSVSREKKESFPLTVTSAQKNPTAFYLCASSILRGVPSEQYFGPGTRLTVT.

V gene TRBV19 combines with J gene TRBJ1-6, with a tentative D call TRBD1 (5 bases). Germline-derived CDR1 and CDR2 are LNHDA and SQIVND (reference sequence). V dropped 6 bases and J dropped 9 bases, with 15 bases sitting between them. There are 14 residues in the CDR3. The CDR3 region is CASSARGRASPLHF. The CDR3 DNA reads as TGTGCCAGTAGCGCCCGGGGGAGGGCTTCACCCCTCCACTTT.

The chain carries TRBV27 and TRBJ2-7, with 8 bases matching TRBD1. Germline V gene sequence: CDR1 MNHEY, CDR2 SMNVEV (reference sequence). After removal of 4 bases from V and 2 bases from J, the junction contained 1 base not matched to a gene. The CDR3 runs to 13 residues. The CDR3: CASSSRGPYEQYF. CDR3 nucleotides: TGTGCCAGCAGTTCCAGGGGGCCCTACGAGCAGTACTTC.

This clone has more than one count but fewer than ten. The rearrangement joins TRBV7-2 to TRBJ1-1; unclear D gene. The V gene lost 3 bases and the J gene lost 4 bases, with 12 bases spanning the gap. CDR3 length equals 14 residues. Germline CDR1 SGHTA, CDR2 FQGNSA. This CDR3 is CASSLEARITEAFF. CDR3 sequence (DNA): TGTGCCAGCAGCTTGGAGGCGAGAATCACTGAAGCTTTCTTT.

This chain uses TRBV6-5 with TRBJ2-7; TRBD2 matches at 9 bases. The J segment lost 5 bases and the V segment lost 7 bases, leaving 9 bases of the junction unmatched. Germline V gives CDR1 MNHEY, CDR2 SVGAGI. CDR3 size: 14 residues. CDR3 amino acids: CASTGLAGWNEQYF. DNA of the CDR3: TGTGCCAGCACAGGGCTAGCGGGGTGGAACGAGCAGTACTTC.

The chain joins TRBV9 to TRBJ1-1; D call uncertain. V was clipped by 1 base and J by 4 bases, with 8 bases between them. Looked up from germline, CDR1 is SGDLS and CDR2 is YYNGEE. The CDR3 contains 13 residues. Here the CDR3 DNA reads TGTGCCAGCAGCGTAAGAGGGAGCACTGAAGCTTTCTTT. Amino acids: CASSVRGSTEAFF.

This clone was counted only a few times. V usage is TRBV5-1 and J usage is TRBJ1-1, with D possibly TRBD1 on 5 matching bases. The ends were cut back, 4 bases at V and 2 bases at J, with 15 bases in the middle. The CDR3 has 15 residues. CDR1 is SGHRS, CDR2 YFSETQ, per germline. The CDR3 DNA reads TGCGCCAGCAGCAACCTTGGGGGAGGCAACACTGAAGCTTTCTTT. It encodes CASSNLGGGNTEAFF.

The genes are TRBV6-1 and TRBJ2-1; tentatively, D is TRBD2 (6 bases). This CDR3 comprises 14 residues. Per the germline V gene, CDR1 is MNHNS and CDR2 is SASEGT. V lost 5 bases and J 6 bases, leaving 14 bases between the germline ends. For the CDR3, the DNA is TGTGCCAGCAGTCTCCGGGTCGGGGGCAATGAGCAGTTCTTC. This encodes CASSLRVGGNEQFF.

Only a few counts were recorded for this clone. V gene TRBV5-6 combines with J gene TRBJ2-6; 10 nucleotides agree with TRBD2. Losses at the gene ends were 4 bases for V and 0 bases for J; bases not matched to a gene: 7. This CDR3 spans 18 amino acids. Germline V gene sequence: CDR1 SGHDT, CDR2 YYEEEE. CDR3 nucleotides: TGTGCCAGCAGCCCATTAGCGGGAGGCACCTCTGGGGCCAACGTCCTGACTTTC. Translated: CASSPLAGGTSGANVLTF.

V gene TRBV11-2 combines with J gene TRBJ2-7; D perhaps matches TRBD1 (6 bases). The CDR3 spans 13 residues. V was trimmed by 5 bases and J by 5 bases, leaving 13 bases between them. CDR1 is SGHAT and CDR2 is FQNNGV in the germline V gene. The DNA of the CDR3 is TGTGCCAGCAGCAGGGGACATGGCGACGAGCAGTACTTC. Residues: CASSRGHGDEQYF.

This chain joins TRBV5-6 and TRBJ2-7, with 7 bases fitting TRBD1. V shed 3 bases, J shed 6 bases, and the junction held 12 bases outside the gene matches. The length of the CDR3 is 15 residues. Germline CDR1 SGHDT, CDR2 YYEEEE. The CDR3 sequence: CASSYGQALATEQYF. CDR3 sequence (DNA): TGTGCCAGCAGCTATGGACAGGCCCTGGCCACCGAGCAGTACTTC.

The table lists this clone with a few counts. The chain combines TRBV25-1 with TRBJ1-6; no clear D. CDR3 length equals 15 residues. In germline, CDR1 is MGHDK, CDR2 SYGVNS. V shed 1 base and J shed 7 bases, with 11 bases lying between them. In nucleotides, the CDR3 is TGTGCCAGCAGTGAATTCCCAGGTTCGAATTCACCCCTCCACTTT. Residues: CASSEFPGSNSPLHF.

V is TRBV6-1 and J is TRBJ1-4, with 7 bases that match TRBD1. Germline CDR1 is MNHNS and CDR2 is SASEGT. Unmatched junction bases numbered 9, after V lost 7 bases and J lost 7 bases. CDR3 length: 14 amino acids. The CDR3 nucleotides read TGTGCCAGCAACAGGGGCTCCGGAGGTGAAAAACTGTTTTTT. Protein sequence: CASNRGSGGEKLFF.

This chain connects TRBV2 to TRBJ1-2, with D perhaps TRBD1 (5 bases). Trimming shortened V by 6 bases and J by 7 bases, and 9 bases separated the two germline ends. The CDR3 totals 11 residues. The germline V gene encodes CDR1 SNHLY and CDR2 FYNNEI. The CDR3 spells CASRVDSGYTF. In DNA form, the CDR3 reads TGTGCCAGCAGAGTTGACAGTGGCTACACCTTC.

The V gene is TRBV5-1, the J gene TRBJ1-6; a weak D match, TRBD1 (6 bases). The germline V gene has CDR1 SGHRS and CDR2 YFSETQ. CDR3 size: 12 residues. V lost 2 bases and J lost 11, with 8 bases in between. The CDR3 loop is CASSFQGTPLHF. In nucleotides, the CDR3 is TGCGCCAGCAGCTTCCAGGGGACACCCCTCCACTTT.

This clone was seen a handful of times. V gene TRBV7-9 combines with J gene TRBJ1-2; maybe TRBD1 (6 bases). V was shortened by 1 base and J by 5 bases, with 14 bases between the two germline ends. Germline V gene lookup returns CDR1 SEHNR and CDR2 FQNEAQ (reference sequence). The CDR3 length is 15 residues. The CDR3 sequence is CASSLGSAGVYGYTF. CDR3 sequence (DNA): TGTGCCAGCAGCTTAGGGTCGGCAGGGGTATATGGCTACACCTTC.

This sequence joins TRBV7-2 and TRBJ2-3; TRBD2 aligns across 8 bases. Germline CDR1 SGHTA, CDR2 FQGNSA. This CDR3 is built from 18 residues. The ends lost 4 bases at V and 3 bases at J; junction bases unmatched: 15. As DNA, the CDR3 is TGTGCCAGCAGCTCGGGCCCTAGCGGGTCCGTTGAAACAGATACGCAGTATTTT. Protein: CASSSGPSGSVETDTQYF. Variable domain in full (rest from reference TRBV7-2 and TRBJ2-3): GAGVSQSPSNKVTEKGKDVELRCDPISGHTALYWYRQSLGQGLEFLIYFQGNSAPDKSGLPSDRFSAERTGGSVSTLTIQRTQQEDSAVYLCASSSGPSGSVETDTQYFGPGTRLTVL.

The V call is TRBV6-1, the J call TRBJ2-7, with D unclear. The CDR3 sequence is 13 residues long. Germline CDR1 MNHNS, CDR2 SASEGT. V dropped 5 bases and J dropped 3 bases, with 11 bases sitting between them. CDR3 loop: CASSSGAIYEQYF. The CDR3 nucleotides read TGTGCCAGCAGTTCCGGAGCAATCTACGAGCAGTACTTC.